Included here is one T cell receptor (beta chain) sequence, with context. Its antigen specificity is not known. Base qualities are missing; no much larger clone stands one base away. This specimen belongs to a study of cytotoxic CD8 clonotypes in ibrutinib-treated CLL (dated by TCRdb to the early 2020s). Some background on the complete study: In this cohort, approximately 15 patients were treatment-naive and 11 to 12 were relapsed/refractory, while around 18 had unmutated IGHV. Partial responses were observed in approximately 24 patients and complete responses in 2; after a median follow-up of around 68 months, remission was maintained in 14 patients and progression was observed in approximately twelve. Samples at response were collected after a median of approximately twelve months of treatment, with a range of roughly 6 to 40 months. Samples averaged about 260,000 productive templates and 94,082 productive rearrangements. Longitudinal samples were available for about 30% of the roughly 86 trial participants. Cryopreserved peripheral blood mononuclear cells were obtained before treatment, at response, and at either sustained remission or disease progression. Patients were still on ibrutinib when every remission and progressive disease sample was collected.

The paper's findings and limits, for the study overall: At ibrutinib response clonality went up, during sustained remission it held steady, and at progression it dropped back toward baseline. Public clonotypes were rare and either shrank or stayed stable during treatment, and the rise in clonality at ibrutinib response reflected expansion of private clonotypes. Lymph node repertoires were not examined, and the timing of sampling was not matched between patients in sustained remission and those whose disease progressed. Baseline clonality was found to be higher than that of age-matched healthy donors and was strongly correlated with circulating CD8+ T-cell counts.

On a MiSeq, deep resolution sequencing aimed for a depth between 1 in 1 million and 1 in 200,000 T cells, with each clonotype covered 10x on average. The immunoSEQ hsTCRB Kit was used to generate the TCR beta libraries. From the authors' description of their analysis: ImmunoSEQ Data Assistant and ImmunoSEQ Analyzer were used for data analysis, and V, D and J genes were assigned according to IMGT definitions. Clonality, which ranges from 0 to 1, was calculated by subtracting the normalized Shannon entropy of productive rearrangement frequencies from one. Public clonotype analysis was restricted to overrepresented clonotypes comprising at least 0.05% of each patient's repertoire. Some 13 age-matched healthy donor repertoires from immuneACCESS were used as controls for clonality. The clones in this table, taken by TCRdb from immuneACCESS, are in-frame only. Not every clone is retained; where verified, under half of the shortfall comes from an unresolved V gene, and the cause of the rest is unknown. V, J and clone size are those of that table, while D and trimming were read from the DNA. The table for this sample lists 130,000 or so clones; around 80% of them were counted only once. More than 10% of the sample is held by the ten biggest clonotypes.

This specimen's time point label, interpreted: approximately twelve months on ibrutinib. For TCR beta library preparation, roughly 2 micrograms of genomic DNA were extracted from the cryopreserved PBMCs. Longitudinal blood samples from CLL patients on ibrutinib monotherapy underwent high-throughput TCR beta sequencing. The patients took part in an open-label, single-center phase 2 trial of ibrutinib monotherapy. Ends trimmed: V by 7 bases, J by 6 bases; bases unmatched to a gene: 18. From the cysteine up to the phenylalanine, the CDR3 has a length of 15 residues. The entry retains the CDR3 DNA only, 45 bases that are in frame from base 1. The germline V gene yields SQVTM for CDR1 and ANQGSEA for CDR2.

The sample here was PBMCs, taken after 12 months of ibrutinib treatment. In this chain, TRBV29-1 is recombined with TRBJ2-7; 7 junctional bases match TRBD2. This receptor was identified in a human donor with chronic lymphocytic leukemia. At the DNA level, the sequence is TGCAGCGCTCAGTCGGGGGGAAGCCTTTTTGGCGAGCAGTACTTC. This codes for CSAQSGGSLFGEQYF.